This T cell receptor (beta chain) was documented in a study of T cells expressing NK-cell markers. From the 5' RACE reads, TCRdb lists one entry per CDR3 protein and no DNA. Its table records about 430,000 distinct CDR3 sequences. Germline loops: CDR1 MNHEY, CDR2 SVGAGI. The length of the CDR3 is 16 residues. This chain joins TRBV6-5 and TRBJ2-1; the D call of TRBD2 rests on TCRdb alone, since no DNA is present to check it. The TCR was taken from a woman between 50 and 59 years old in good health. The sample comprised blood T cells: a sorted CD56 or NKG2C T cell subset, CD4+ or CD8+ T cells, or bulk PBMC T cells (not recorded which). CDR3 sequence: CASSPPTSGVYNEQFF.